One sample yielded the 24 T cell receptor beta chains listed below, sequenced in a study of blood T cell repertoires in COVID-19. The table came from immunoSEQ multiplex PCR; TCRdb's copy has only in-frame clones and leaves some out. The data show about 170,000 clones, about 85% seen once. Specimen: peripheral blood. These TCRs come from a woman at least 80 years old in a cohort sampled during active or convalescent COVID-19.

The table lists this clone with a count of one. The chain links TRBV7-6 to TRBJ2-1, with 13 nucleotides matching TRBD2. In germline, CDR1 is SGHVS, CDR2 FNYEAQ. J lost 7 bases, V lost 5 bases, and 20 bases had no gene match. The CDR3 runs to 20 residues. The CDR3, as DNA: TGTGCCAGCAGCACCCCGGGACTAGCGGGGCCCCGATTGGATAAGAATGAGCAGTTCTTC. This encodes CASSTPGLAGPRLDKNEQFF.

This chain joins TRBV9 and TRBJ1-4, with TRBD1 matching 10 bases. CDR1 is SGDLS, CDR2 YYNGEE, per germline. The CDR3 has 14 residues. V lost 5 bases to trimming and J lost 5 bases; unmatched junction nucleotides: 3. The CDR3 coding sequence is TGTGCCAGCAGTCGGGACAGGGGAAATGAAAAACTGTTTTTT. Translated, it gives CASSRDRGNEKLFF. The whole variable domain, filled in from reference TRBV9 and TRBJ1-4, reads DSGVTQTPKHLITATGQRVTLRCSPRSGDLSVYWYQQSLDQGLQFLIQYYNGEERAKGNILERFSAQQFPDLHSELNLSSLELGDSALYFCASSRDRGNEKLFFGSGTQLSVL.

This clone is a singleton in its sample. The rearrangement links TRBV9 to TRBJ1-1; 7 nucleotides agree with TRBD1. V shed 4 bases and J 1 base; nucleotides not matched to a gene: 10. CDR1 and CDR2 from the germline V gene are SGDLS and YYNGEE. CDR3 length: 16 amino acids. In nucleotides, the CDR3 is TGTGCCAGCAGCCGTAGTCCGACAGGGCCGAACACTGAAGCTTTCTTT. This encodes CASSRSPTGPNTEAFF. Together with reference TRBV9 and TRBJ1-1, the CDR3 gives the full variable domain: DSGVTQTPKHLITATGQRVTLRCSPRSGDLSVYWYQQSLDQGLQFLIQYYNGEERAKGNILERFSAQQFPDLHSELNLSSLELGDSALYFCASSRSPTGPNTEAFFGQGTRLTVV.

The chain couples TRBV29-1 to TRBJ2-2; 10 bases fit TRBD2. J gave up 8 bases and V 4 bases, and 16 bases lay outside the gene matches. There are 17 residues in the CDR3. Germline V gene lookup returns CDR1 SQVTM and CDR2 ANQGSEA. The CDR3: CSVVPGLALTSAGELFF. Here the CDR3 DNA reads TGCAGCGTTGTCCCGGGACTAGCGCTCACCTCCGCGGGGGAGCTGTTTTTT.

Here the CDR3 DNA reads TGCGCCAGCAGCCAAGTTCGTGGGAGCGAGCAGTACGTC. Its protein product is CASSQVRGSEQYV. The rearrangement joins TRBV4-1 to TRBJ2-7, with D possibly TRBD2 on 5 matching bases. Germline CDR1 and CDR2: MGHRA and YSYEKL. This CDR3 is 13 amino acids long. The V and J ends lost 1 base and 6 bases respectively, with 10 bases between them.

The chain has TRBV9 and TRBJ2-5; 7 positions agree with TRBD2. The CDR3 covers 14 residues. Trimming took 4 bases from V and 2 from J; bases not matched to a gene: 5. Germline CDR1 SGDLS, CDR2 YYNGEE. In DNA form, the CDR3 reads TGTGCCAGCAGCCGTCTAGCGGCTCAAGAGACCCAGTACTTC. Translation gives CASSRLAAQETQYF.

The CDR3, as DNA: TGTGCCAGTAGTACCAGGGGGCAGTCGAGGGGTTCCAATCAGCCCCAGCATTTT. This sequence encodes CASSTRGQSRGSNQPQHF. This sequence joins TRBV19 and TRBJ1-5; 8 bases map to TRBD1. The CDR3 consists of 18 residues. Germline V CDR1 and CDR2: LNHDA, SQIVND (reference sequence). The J segment lost 3 bases and the V segment lost 4 bases, leaving 14 bases of the junction unmatched.

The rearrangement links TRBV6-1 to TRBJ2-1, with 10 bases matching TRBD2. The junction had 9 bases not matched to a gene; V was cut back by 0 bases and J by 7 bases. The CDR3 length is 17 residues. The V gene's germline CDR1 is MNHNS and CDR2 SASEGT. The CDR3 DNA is TGTGCCAGCAGTGAAGCGCTGCTAGCGGGAGAATGGAATGAGCAGTTCTTC. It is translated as CASSEALLAGEWNEQFF.

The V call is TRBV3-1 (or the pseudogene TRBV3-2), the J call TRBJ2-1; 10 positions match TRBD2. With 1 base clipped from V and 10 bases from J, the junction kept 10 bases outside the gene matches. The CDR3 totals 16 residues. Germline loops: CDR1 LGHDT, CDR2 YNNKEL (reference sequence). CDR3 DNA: TGTGCCAGCAGCCAAGTAGCGGGGGGCTACCTTTACGAGCAGTTCTTC. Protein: CASSQVAGGYLYEQFF.

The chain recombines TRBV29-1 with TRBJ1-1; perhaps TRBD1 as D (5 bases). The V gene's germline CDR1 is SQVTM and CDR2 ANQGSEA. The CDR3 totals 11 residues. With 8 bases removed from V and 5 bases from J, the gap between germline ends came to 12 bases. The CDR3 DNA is TGCAGCACAGGCGAGAGGACTGAAGCTTTCTTT. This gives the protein CSTGERTEAFF.

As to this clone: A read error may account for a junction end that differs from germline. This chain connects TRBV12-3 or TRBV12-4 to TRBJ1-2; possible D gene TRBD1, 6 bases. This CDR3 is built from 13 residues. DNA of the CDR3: TGTGCCAGCAGTCTAGCACAGGGTCATAAGTACACCTTC. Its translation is CASSLAQGHKYTF.

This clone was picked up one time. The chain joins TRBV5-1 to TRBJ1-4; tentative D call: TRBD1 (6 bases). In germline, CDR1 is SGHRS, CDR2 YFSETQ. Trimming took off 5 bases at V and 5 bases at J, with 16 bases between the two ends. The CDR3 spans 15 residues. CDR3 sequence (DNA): TGCGCCAGCAGACCTACAGGGCCCGGGAATGAAAAACTGTTTTTT. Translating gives CASRPTGPGNEKLFF.

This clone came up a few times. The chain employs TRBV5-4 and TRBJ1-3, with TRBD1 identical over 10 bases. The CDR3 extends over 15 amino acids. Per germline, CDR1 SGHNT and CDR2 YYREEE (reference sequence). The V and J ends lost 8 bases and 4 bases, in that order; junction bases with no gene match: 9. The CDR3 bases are TGTGCCAGAGGGGGGGACAGGGGTAACGGAAACACCATATATTTT. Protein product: CARGGDRGNGNTIYF.

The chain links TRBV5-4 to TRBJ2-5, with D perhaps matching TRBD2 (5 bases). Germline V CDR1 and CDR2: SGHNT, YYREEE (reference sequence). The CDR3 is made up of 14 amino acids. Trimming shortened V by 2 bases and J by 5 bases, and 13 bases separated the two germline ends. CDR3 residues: CASSFSARGETQYF. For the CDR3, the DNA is TGTGCCAGCAGCTTTAGCGCCCGCGGGGAGACCCAGTACTTC.

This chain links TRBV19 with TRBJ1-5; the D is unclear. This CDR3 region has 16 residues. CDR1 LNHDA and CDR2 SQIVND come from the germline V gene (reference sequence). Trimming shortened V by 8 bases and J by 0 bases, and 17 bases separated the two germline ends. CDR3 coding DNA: TGTGCCAGTGGCTGGTCCGACTTCTATAGCAATCAGCCCCAGCATTTT. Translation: CASGWSDFYSNQPQHF.

The CDR3 DNA follows: TGCAGCGTAGGGACAGATGGGGCCAACGTCCTGACTTTC. It yields the protein CSVGTDGANVLTF. The chain links TRBV29-1 to TRBJ2-6, with 7 nucleotides matching TRBD1. Germline-derived CDR1 and CDR2 are SQVTM and ANQGSEA. V lost 6 bases, J lost 3 bases, and 2 bases stayed unmatched. CDR3 length equals 13 residues.

The CDR3 reads CASSPSGGFYGYTF. The CDR3 DNA reads as TGTGCCAGCAGCCCAAGCGGGGGGTTTTATGGCTACACCTTC. J is TRBJ1-2 and V is TRBV11-2, with D possibly being TRBD1 (5 bases). Per germline, CDR1 SGHAT and CDR2 FQNNGV. The ends were cut back, 5 bases at V and 5 bases at J, with 15 bases in the middle. This CDR3 has 14 amino acids.

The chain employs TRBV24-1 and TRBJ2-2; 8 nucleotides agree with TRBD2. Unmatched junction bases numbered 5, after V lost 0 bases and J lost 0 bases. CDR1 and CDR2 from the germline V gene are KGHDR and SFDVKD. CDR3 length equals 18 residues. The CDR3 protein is CATSDLQSGRPNTGELFF. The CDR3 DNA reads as TGTGCCACCAGTGATTTGCAAAGCGGGAGACCGAACACCGGGGAGCTGTTTTTT.

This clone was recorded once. CDR3 amino acids: CASSPAGRLGNQPQHF. The CDR3 region has the DNA TGTGCCAGCTCACCCGCAGGGCGCCTTGGCAATCAGCCCCAGCATTTT. This chain links TRBV18 with TRBJ1-5; TRBD1 might be the D (5 bases). Per germline, CDR1 KGHSH and CDR2 LQKENI. The CDR3 runs to 16 residues. V was cut by 3 bases and J by 2 bases, with 14 bases left in between.

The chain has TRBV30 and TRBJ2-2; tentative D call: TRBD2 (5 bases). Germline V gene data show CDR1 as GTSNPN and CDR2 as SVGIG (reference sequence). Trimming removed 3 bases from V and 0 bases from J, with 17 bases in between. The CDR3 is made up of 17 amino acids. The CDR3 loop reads CAWRLVEGSANTGELFF. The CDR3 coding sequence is TGTGCCTGGAGACTCGTCGAGGGAAGCGCGAACACCGGGGAGCTGTTTTTT.

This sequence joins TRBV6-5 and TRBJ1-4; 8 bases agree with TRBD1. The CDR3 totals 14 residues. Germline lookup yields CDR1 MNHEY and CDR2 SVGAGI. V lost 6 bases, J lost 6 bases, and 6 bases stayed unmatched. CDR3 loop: CASRQGARYEKLFF. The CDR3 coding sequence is TGTGCCAGCAGGCAGGGGGCGCGTTATGAAAAACTGTTTTTT.

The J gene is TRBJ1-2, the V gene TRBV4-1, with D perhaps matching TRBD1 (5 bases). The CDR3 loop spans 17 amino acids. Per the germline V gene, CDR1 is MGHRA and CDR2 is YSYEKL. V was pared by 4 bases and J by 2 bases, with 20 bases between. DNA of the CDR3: TGCGCCAGCAGCCCGATCAACCTCTTCGACAGCAACTATGGCTACACCTTC. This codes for CASSPINLFDSNYGYTF.

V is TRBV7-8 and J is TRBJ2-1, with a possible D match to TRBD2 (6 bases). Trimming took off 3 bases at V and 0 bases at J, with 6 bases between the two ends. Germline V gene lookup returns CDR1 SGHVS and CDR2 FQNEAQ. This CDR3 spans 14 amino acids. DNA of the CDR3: TGTGCCAGCAGCTTGACTAGCTCCTACAATGAGCAGTTCTTC. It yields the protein CASSLTSSYNEQFF.

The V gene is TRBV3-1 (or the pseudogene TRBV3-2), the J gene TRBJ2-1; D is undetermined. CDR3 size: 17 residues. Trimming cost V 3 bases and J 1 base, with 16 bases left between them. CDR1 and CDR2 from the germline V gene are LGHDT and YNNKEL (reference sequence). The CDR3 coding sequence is TGTGCCAGCAGCCACACTCCAACGGCGCGGTCCTACAATGAGCAGTTCTTC. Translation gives CASSHTPTARSYNEQFF.